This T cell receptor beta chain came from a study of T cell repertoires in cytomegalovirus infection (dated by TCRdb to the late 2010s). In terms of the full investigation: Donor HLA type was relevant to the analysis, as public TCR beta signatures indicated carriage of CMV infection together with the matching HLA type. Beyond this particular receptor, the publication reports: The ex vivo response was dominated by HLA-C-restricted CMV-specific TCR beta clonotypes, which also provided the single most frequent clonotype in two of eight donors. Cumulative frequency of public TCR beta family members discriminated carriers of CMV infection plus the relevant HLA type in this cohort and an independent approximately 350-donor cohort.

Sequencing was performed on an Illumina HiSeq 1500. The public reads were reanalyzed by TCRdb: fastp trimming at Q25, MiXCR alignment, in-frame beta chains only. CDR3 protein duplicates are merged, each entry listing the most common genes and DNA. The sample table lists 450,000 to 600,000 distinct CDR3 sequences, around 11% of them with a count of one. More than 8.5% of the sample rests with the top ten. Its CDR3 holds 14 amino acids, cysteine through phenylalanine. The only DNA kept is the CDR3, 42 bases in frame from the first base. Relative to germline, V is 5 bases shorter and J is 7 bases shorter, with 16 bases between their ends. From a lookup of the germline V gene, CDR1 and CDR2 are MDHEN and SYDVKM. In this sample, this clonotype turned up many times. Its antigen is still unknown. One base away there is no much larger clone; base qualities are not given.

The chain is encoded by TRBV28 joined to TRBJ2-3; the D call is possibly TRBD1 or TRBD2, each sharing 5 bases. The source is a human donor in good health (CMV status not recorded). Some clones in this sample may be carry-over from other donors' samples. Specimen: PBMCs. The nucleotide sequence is TGTGCCAGCAGTCAGCCCGGGACGGGAAATACGCAGTATTTT. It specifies CASSQPGTGNTQYF.